This T cell receptor beta chain was identified in a study of T cell repertoires in cytomegalovirus infection. About the research overall: CMV epitopes that were recently identified and HLA-C-restricted were used alongside well-studied HLA-B-restricted ones.

This clonotype was seen more than once but under ten times. Its target is not known. Using its own MiXCR run on the reads, TCRdb lists one record per CDR3 protein. The repertoire holds 250,000 to 300,000 distinct CDR3 sequences, 22% seen once, with around 20% in the top ten. The CDR3 is made up of 13 amino acids. V lost 1 base, J lost 3 bases, and 6 bases lay in between. The study, taken as a whole, reports: Clonotypes of TCR beta that were HLA-C-restricted and CMV-specific dominated the ex vivo response.

The chain employs TRBV12-3 or TRBV12-4 and TRBJ1-2; no reliable D call. The TCR was taken from a human donor in good health (CMV status not recorded). Some clones in this sample may be carry-over from other donors' samples. The specimen was cultured PBMCs, collected from culture after CMV antigen stimulation. The CDR3 nucleotides are TGTGCCAGCAGTTTAGAGCCTCACTATGGCTACACCTTC. It specifies CASSLEPHYGYTF.